This T cell receptor beta chain was sequenced for a study of blood T cell repertoires in COVID-19. Study in general: The analysed material was cDNA or gDNA that came from T cells, B-cell-depleted T cells, or PBMCs.

Enrolment of Seattle patients took place during active infection, and they were followed longitudinally. The germline gives CDR1 SGHRS, CDR2 YFSETQ. The CDR3 consists of 15 residues. The V and J ends lost 7 bases and 4 bases, in that order; junction bases with no gene match: 11. Per the study methods: Amplified reference gene primers provided the basis for estimating nucleated cell counts. The repertoire was sequenced with immunoSEQ multiplex PCR; TCRdb's copy has only in-frame clones and lacks some. V, J and clone size reflect that table, while D and trimming were determined from the DNA. The sample contains under 250,000 clones, roughly 77% of which appear only once.

The specimen sequenced was peripheral blood. V gene TRBV5-1 combines with J gene TRBJ2-3; 8 bases agree with TRBD2. This sequence was found in a woman aged 40-49 years with COVID-19, enrolled during active disease. CDR3 DNA: TGCGCCAGCGTCGTAACGGGGGGGCCCTCAGATACGCAGTATTTT. Translated, it gives CASVVTGGPSDTQYF.